This passage covers 14 T cell receptor beta chains from one sample sequenced in a study of molecular identifiers for immune sequencing clone quantification. TCRdb independently ran MiXCR on the PCR reads; one entry per CDR3 protein. Seen here are 65,000 or so distinct CDR3 sequences, around 18% observed once, and the top ten hold 1.5% to 1.7%. Sequenced material: naive CD8+ T cells from blood, with Jurkat cell RNA spiked in. Subset reported: FACS-sorted CD8+CD4-CCR7+CD45RA+ naive T cells. These receptors all come from a human donor in good health. Some libraries in this study had Jurkat cell RNA spiked in.

The chain joins TRBV7-2 to TRBJ2-1; 9 bases agree with TRBD2. The germline CDR1 and CDR2 sequences are SGHTA and FQGNSA. Unmatched junction bases numbered 7, after V lost 1 base and J lost 6 bases. CDR3 size: 16 residues. The chain's CDR3 is CASSLVVSGSSNEQFF. The CDR3 bases are TGTGCCAGCAGCTTAGTTGTTAGCGGGAGTTCCAATGAGCAGTTCTTC. Based on the CDR3 plus reference TRBV7-2 and TRBJ2-1, the full variable domain is GAGVSQSPSNKVTEKGKDVELRCDPISGHTALYWYRQSLGQGLEFLIYFQGNSAPDKSGLPSDRFSAERTGGSVSTLTIQRTQQEDSAVYLCASSLVVSGSSNEQFFGPGTRLTVL.

The table lists this clonotype with many counts. The chain is built from TRBV20-1 and TRBJ2-7, with D possibly being TRBD1 (6 bases). Deletions cut 1 base from V and 0 bases from J, with 16 bases between. The germline V gene encodes CDR1 DFQATT and CDR2 SNEGSKA (reference sequence). The CDR3 contains 16 residues. CDR3 sequence: CSARVGGQTSSYEQYF. The DNA for the CDR3 is TGCAGTGCTAGAGTAGGGGGACAAACGAGCTCCTACGAGCAGTACTTC.

Concerning this clonotype itself: This clone may be a read error of a much larger clone one base away. Given the absence of the conserved phenylalanine or tryptophan at the CDR3 end, a read error is likely. It is unclear where the CDR3 begins or ends on the DNA, so no DNA is shown, and the CDR3 is as TCRdb lists it. This chain connects TRBV27 to TRBJ1-1; no check of the table's D call, TRBD1, against the DNA was made. The CDR3 is 12 residues long, counting both termini. The germline V gene encodes CDR1 MNHEY and CDR2 SMNVEV (reference sequence). The CDR3 region is CASSPGSYGEFS.

This clonotype was observed many times. The chain is built from TRBV7-9 and TRBJ2-3, with 12 bases that match TRBD2. CDR3 size: 16 residues. V lost 2 bases and J lost 4; bases outside the gene matches: 4. CDR1 and CDR2 (germline): SEHNR, FQNEAQ (reference sequence). The CDR3 protein is CASSLFLAGGPDTQYF. CDR3 DNA sequence: TGTGCCAGCAGCTTATTTCTAGCGGGAGGGCCAGATACGCAGTATTTT.

The V gene is TRBV6-5, the J gene TRBJ2-1; D is undetermined. The CDR3 runs 17 residues. CDR1 MNHEY and CDR2 SVGAGI come from the germline V gene. Trimming removed 6 bases from V and 3 bases from J, with 21 bases in between. The CDR3 nucleotides are TGTGCCAGCAGCCTGGGCGACGGAGACCCCTACTACAATGAGCAGTTCTTC. Encoded protein: CASSLGDGDPYYNEQFF.

This clonotype has ten or more counts. The chain recombines TRBV28 with TRBJ2-6; 8 nucleotides align to TRBD1. Germline V gene data show CDR1 as MDHEN and CDR2 as SYDVKM. V was clipped by 3 bases and J by 0 bases; unmatched bases: 7. The CDR3 spans 18 residues. This CDR3 reads CASSFPGTGTSGANVLTF. Here the CDR3 DNA reads TGTGCCAGCAGTTTCCCCGGGACAGGCACCTCTGGGGCCAACGTCCTGACTTTC.

This clonotype was found many times. V gene TRBV7-9 combines with J gene TRBJ2-1; D is unresolved. Germline V gene sequence: CDR1 SEHNR, CDR2 FQNEAQ (reference sequence). V lost 2 bases to trimming and J lost 9 bases, with 8 bases between them. The CDR3 consists of 12 residues. As DNA, the CDR3 is TGTGCCAGCAGCTTAACCCAGGTTGAGCAGTTCTTC. Translation gives CASSLTQVEQFF.

This clonotype was counted many times. The V and J genes are TRBV4-1 and TRBJ1-5; D ambiguous. This CDR3 contains 14 residues. Trimming cost V 4 bases and J 5 bases, with 12 bases left between them. Germline V CDR1 and CDR2: MGHRA, YSYEKL. The CDR3 loop reads CASSPQEGYQPQHF. DNA of the CDR3: TGCGCCAGCAGCCCTCAAGAGGGATATCAGCCCCAGCATTTT.

The sample holds many counts of this clonotype. The J gene is TRBJ2-1, the V gene TRBV19; D unresolved. Germline CDR1 LNHDA, CDR2 SQIVND (reference sequence). V lost 7 bases and J lost 7, with 14 bases in between. The CDR3 totals 13 residues. The CDR3 DNA reads as TGTGCCAGTACCCCGTCCCCGAGGAATGAGCAGTTCTTC. Amino acids: CASTPSPRNEQFF.

On this clonotype itself: A much larger clone differs from this one at a single base, so this may be a read error. The genes are TRBV12-3 or TRBV12-4 and TRBJ2-1, with TRBD1 matching over 7 bases. V was pared by 5 bases and J by 8 bases, with 12 bases of the junction left unmatched. CDR3 size: 15 residues. The CDR3 loop reads CASSLAATGYDEQFF. CDR3 bases: TGTGCCAGCAGTCTCGCTGCGACAGGGTATGATGAGCAGTTCTTC.

This clonotype was recorded many times. This rearrangement joins TRBV4-1 to TRBJ2-2; 11 bases line up with TRBD1. Germline CDR1 reads MGHRA; CDR2 reads YSYEKL. The CDR3 covers 15 residues. The trim removed 4 bases at V and 6 bases at J, leaving 4 bases unmatched. CDR3 region: CASSLMGQGAGELFF. In DNA form, the CDR3 reads TGCGCCAGCAGCCTAATGGGACAGGGGGCCGGGGAGCTGTTTTTT.

In this sample, this clonotype turned up many times. This CDR3 reads CASSRILDEAYEQYF. Written as DNA, the CDR3 is TGCGCCAGCAGCCGAATCCTAGACGAAGCCTACGAGCAGTACTTC. The chain employs TRBV4-1 and TRBJ2-7, with D unclear. This CDR3 is built from 15 residues. V lost 4 bases, J lost 2 bases, and 15 bases lay in between. Germline values: CDR1 MGHRA, CDR2 YSYEKL.

This clonotype was seen only once. An end of the junction does not agree with germline; a read error may underlie this. V gene TRBV5-3 combines with J gene TRBJ2-7; D is unresolved. TRBV5-3 is an ORF, with its function uncertain. The CDR3 consists of 15 residues. The CDR3 DNA reads TGTGCCAGCAGCTCCAGAGTGGTGGCAGTCTACGAGCAGTACTTC. Translation gives CASSSRVVAVYEQYF.

This clonotype appeared many times. The chain has TRBV19 and TRBJ1-5; D possibly corresponds to TRBD1 (5 bases). V was cut by 8 bases and J by 7 bases, with 18 bases left in between. The CDR3 sequence is 14 residues long. Germline CDR1 is LNHDA and CDR2 is SQIVND (reference sequence). CDR3 in amino acids: CASGIWGLGQPQHF. CDR3 in DNA: TGTGCCAGTGGGATCTGGGGGTTGGGGCAGCCCCAGCATTTT.